The present entry profiles one TCR beta chain with its context. Antigen specificity is unknown. This entry is derived from a study of long-term antiretroviral therapy in people with HIV. About the research overall: Of all samples, the earliest predate the 2015 immediate-ART recommendation by about a decade.

Study results and limitations: Records did not include ART adherence, viral resistance or therapy changes.

Survey level was the resolution at which the v3.0 immunoSEQ assay ran. Clones were read by immunoSEQ multiplex PCR, and TCRdb kept only the in-frame ones, dropping some. This sample has about 17,000 clones; roughly four fifths occur once, and the top ten carry approximately 9.5%. From germline, CDR1 is MDHEN and CDR2 SYDVKM. The V gene lost 8 bases and the J gene lost 7 bases, with 14 bases spanning the gap. The CDR3 is 12 amino acids. V gene TRBV28 combines with J gene TRBJ1-2; D perhaps matches TRBD1 (5 bases). This TCR was sampled from a man aged 18 to 35 with HIV. This sample comprised unsorted PBMCs, obtained 0.3 years after starting antiretroviral therapy. The CDR3 nucleotides are TGTGCCAGCGCCGCTATAGGGGTTGGCTACACCTTC. It encodes CASAAIGVGYTF.